This paragraph covers one T cell receptor (beta chain) sequence. This record belongs to a study of blood T cell repertoires in COVID-19. Overall study: Acute and convalescent COVID-19 samples came from the United States, Italy and Spain. PBMCs, B-cell-depleted T cells, or T cells were the source of the cDNA or gDNA that made up the material.

As processed by the authors: Estimates of nucleated cell counts were drawn from the amplification of reference gene primers. Here immunoSEQ multiplex PCR was the method, and the copy in TCRdb shows in-frame clones only, minus some. From that table come the V and J calls and clone size; the DNA was used to work out D and trimming. The data show about 180,000 clones, 70% to 90% seen once. Germline loops: CDR1 KGHSH, CDR2 LQKENI. This CDR3 is built from 16 residues. V was clipped by 5 bases and J by 7 bases; unmatched bases: 14. The clonotype originates from a woman aged 25 to 39 with acute or convalescent COVID-19. Sequenced: peripheral blood. The V call is TRBV18, the J call TRBJ1-1, with 9 bases lining up with TRBD1. CDR3 DNA sequence: TGTGCCAGCTCAGTAACCTCCCCGGGACAGGGTATTGAAGCTTTCTTT. Translated: CASSVTSPGQGIEAFF. The variable domain in full, with the rest retrieved from reference TRBV18 and TRBJ1-1, is NAGVMQNPRHLVRRRGQEARLRCSPMKGHSHVYWYRQLPEEGLKFMVYLQKENIIDESGMPKERFSAEFPKEGPSILRIQQVVRGDSAAYFCASSVTSPGQGIEAFFGQGTRLTVV.